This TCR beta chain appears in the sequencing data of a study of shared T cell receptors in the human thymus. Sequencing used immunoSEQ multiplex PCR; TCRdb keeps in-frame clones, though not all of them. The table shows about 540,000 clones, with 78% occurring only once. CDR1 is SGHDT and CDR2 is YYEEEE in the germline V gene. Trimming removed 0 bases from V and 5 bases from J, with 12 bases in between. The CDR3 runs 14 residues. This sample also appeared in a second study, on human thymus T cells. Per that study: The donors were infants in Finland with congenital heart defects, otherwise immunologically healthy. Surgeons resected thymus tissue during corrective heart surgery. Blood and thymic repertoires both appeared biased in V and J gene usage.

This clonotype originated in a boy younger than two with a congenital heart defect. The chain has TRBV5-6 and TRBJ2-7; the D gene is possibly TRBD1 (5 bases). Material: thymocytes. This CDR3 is CASSLAPGFDEQYF. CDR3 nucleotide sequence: TGTGCCAGCAGCTTGGCCCCAGGGTTCGACGAGCAGTACTTC.